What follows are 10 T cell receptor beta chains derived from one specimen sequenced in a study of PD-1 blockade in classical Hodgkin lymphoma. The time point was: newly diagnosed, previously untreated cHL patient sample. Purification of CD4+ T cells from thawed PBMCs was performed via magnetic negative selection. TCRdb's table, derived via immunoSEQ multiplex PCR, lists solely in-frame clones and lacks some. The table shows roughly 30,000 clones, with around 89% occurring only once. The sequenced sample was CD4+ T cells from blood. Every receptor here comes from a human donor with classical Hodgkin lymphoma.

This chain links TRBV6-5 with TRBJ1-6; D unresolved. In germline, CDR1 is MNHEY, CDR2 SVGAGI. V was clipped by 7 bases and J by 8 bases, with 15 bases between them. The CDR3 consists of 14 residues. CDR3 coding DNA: TGTGCCAGCACCCCGTCGGAGACGCATTCACCCCTCCACTTT. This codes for CASTPSETHSPLHF.

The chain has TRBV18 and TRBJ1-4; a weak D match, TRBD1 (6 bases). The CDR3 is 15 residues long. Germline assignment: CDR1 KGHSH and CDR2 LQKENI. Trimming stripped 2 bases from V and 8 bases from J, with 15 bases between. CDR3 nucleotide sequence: TGTGCCAGCTCACCAATTACAGGGTTGGCAGAAAAACTGTTTTTT. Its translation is CASSPITGLAEKLFF.

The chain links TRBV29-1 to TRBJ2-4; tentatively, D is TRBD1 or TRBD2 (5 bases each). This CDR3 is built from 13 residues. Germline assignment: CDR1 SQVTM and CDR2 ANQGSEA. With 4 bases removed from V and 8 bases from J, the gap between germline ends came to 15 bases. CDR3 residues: CSVGGVLKDIQYF. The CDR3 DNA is TGCAGCGTTGGAGGGGTCCTCAAGGACATTCAGTACTTC. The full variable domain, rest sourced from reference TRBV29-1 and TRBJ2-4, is SAVISQKPSRDICQRGTSLTIQCQVDSQVTMMFWYRQQPGQSLTLIATANQGSEATYESGFVIDKFPISRPNLTFSTLTVSNMSPEDSSIYLCSVGGVLKDIQYFGAGTRLSVL.

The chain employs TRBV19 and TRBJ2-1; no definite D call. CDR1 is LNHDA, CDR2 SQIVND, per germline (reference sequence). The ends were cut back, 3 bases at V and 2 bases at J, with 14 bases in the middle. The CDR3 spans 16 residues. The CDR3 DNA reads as TGTGCCAGTAGTATCGCGGCAGCGCTCCCCTACAATGAGCAGTTCTTC. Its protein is CASSIAAALPYNEQFF.

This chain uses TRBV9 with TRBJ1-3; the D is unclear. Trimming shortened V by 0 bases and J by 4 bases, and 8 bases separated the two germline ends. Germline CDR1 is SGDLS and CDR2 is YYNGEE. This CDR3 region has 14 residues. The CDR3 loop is CASSVEASGNTIYF. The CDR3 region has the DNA TGTGCCAGCAGCGTAGAGGCCAGCGGAAACACCATATATTTT.

As DNA, the CDR3 is TGTGCCAGCCGTACGCCCTCTGGAAACACCATATATTTT. The encoded protein is CASRTPSGNTIYF. The J gene is TRBJ1-3, the V gene TRBV6-6; D gene uncertain. There are 13 residues in the CDR3. With 8 bases removed from V and 0 bases from J, the gap between germline ends came to 8 bases. Germline CDR1 reads MNHNY; CDR2 reads SVGAGI (reference sequence).

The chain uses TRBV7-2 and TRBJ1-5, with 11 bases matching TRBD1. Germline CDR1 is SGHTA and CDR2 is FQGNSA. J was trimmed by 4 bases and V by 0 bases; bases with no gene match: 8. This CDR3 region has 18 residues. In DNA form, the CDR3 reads TGTGCCAGCAGCTTAGCTGGGACAGGGGGAGCTAAAAATCAGCCCCAGCATTTT. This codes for CASSLAGTGGAKNQPQHF.

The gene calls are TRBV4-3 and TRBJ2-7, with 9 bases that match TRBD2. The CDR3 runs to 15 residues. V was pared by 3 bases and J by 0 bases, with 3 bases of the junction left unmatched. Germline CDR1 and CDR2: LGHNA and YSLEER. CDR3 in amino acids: CASSQGLADSYEQYF. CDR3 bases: TGCGCCAGCAGCCAGGGACTAGCCGACTCCTACGAGCAGTACTTC.

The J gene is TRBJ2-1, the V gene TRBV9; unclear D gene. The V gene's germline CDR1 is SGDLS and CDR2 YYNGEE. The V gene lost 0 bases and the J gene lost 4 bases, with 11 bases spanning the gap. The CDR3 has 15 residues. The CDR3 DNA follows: TGTGCCAGCAGCGTAGAGCCGGCGCTTTACAATGAGCAGTTCTTC. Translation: CASSVEPALYNEQFF.

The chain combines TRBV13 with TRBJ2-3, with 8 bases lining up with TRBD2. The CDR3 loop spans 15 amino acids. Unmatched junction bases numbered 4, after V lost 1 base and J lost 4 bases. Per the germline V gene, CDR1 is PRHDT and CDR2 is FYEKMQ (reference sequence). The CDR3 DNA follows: TGTGCCAGCAGCTTAGCGGGGGGGCTCTCAGATACGCAGTATTTT. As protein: CASSLAGGLSDTQYF.